A single sample is the source of the 28 T cell receptor beta chains below, sequenced in a study of blood T cell repertoires in COVID-19. This table comes from immunoSEQ multiplex PCR, and its TCRdb copy is limited to in-frame clones, with some not included. The table has 25,000 to 30,000 clones, 80% to 90% seen once. Sequencing input: peripheral blood. These receptors all come from a man aged 55-75 years with acute or convalescent COVID-19.

V gene TRBV12-2 combines with J gene TRBJ2-3; TRBD2, the table's D call, was not compared with the DNA. TRBV12-2 is a documented pseudogene. This CDR3 has 15 amino acids. The CDR3 spells CASRIRTTTKYTQYF. CDR3 in DNA: TGTGCAAGTCGCATCCGGACGACTACCAAATATACGCAGTATTTT.

This chain uses TRBV2 with TRBJ2-1; TRBD2 agrees at 7 bases. The CDR3 has 15 amino acids. V gave up 6 bases and J gave up 6 bases; unmatched junction bases: 11. CDR1 is SNHLY and CDR2 is FYNNEI in the germline V gene. CDR3 region: CASRAWAGVGNEQFF. CDR3 DNA: TGTGCCAGCAGGGCATGGGCGGGAGTGGGCAATGAGCAGTTCTTC.

The rearrangement uses TRBV5-1 and TRBJ2-5, with 9 bases aligning to TRBD2. The length of the CDR3 is 17 residues. V dropped 5 bases and J dropped 5; count of bases not matched to a gene: 16. Germline V gene sequence: CDR1 SGHRS, CDR2 YFSETQ. The CDR3 region is CASSSDTASGEGETQYF. Written as DNA, the CDR3 is TGCGCCAGCAGTTCTGATACGGCTAGCGGGGAGGGGGAGACCCAGTACTTC. The full variable domain, its missing parts supplied by reference TRBV5-1 and TRBJ2-5, is KAGVTQTPRYLIKTRGQQVTLSCSPISGHRSVSWYQQTPGQGLQFLFEYFSETQRNKGNFPGRFSGRQFSNSRSEMNVSTLELGDSALYLCASSSDTASGEGETQYFGPGTRLLVL.

The chain joins TRBV10-3 to TRBJ1-3; TRBD1 is a possible D gene (6 bases). The V end was cut by 4 bases, the J end by 4 bases, with 14 bases between. The CDR3 has 15 amino acids. Germline assignment: CDR1 ENHRY and CDR2 SYGVKD. The CDR3 loop reads CAISGQVLSGNTIYF. The CDR3 DNA reads as TGTGCCATCAGTGGACAGGTCCTCTCAGGAAACACCATATATTTT.

The V and J genes are TRBV18 and TRBJ2-7, with 7 bases that match TRBD1. J lost 5 bases, V lost 3 bases, and 7 bases had no gene match. The germline gives CDR1 KGHSH, CDR2 LQKENI. This CDR3 spans 14 amino acids. The CDR3 here is CASSPTGIRDEQYF. Written as DNA, the CDR3 is TGTGCCAGCTCACCGACAGGGATTCGCGACGAGCAGTACTTC.

The J gene is TRBJ1-5, the V gene TRBV18; D call uncertain. Between the trimmed V and J ends, which lost 3 bases and 3 bases, there was a span of 9 bases. Germline CDR1 KGHSH, CDR2 LQKENI. The CDR3 runs to 14 residues. CDR3 DNA: TGTGCCAGCTCACCGCGGAGATCCAATCAGCCCCAGCATTTT. Its translation is CASSPRRSNQPQHF.

The genes are TRBV7-2 and TRBJ2-5, with D possibly being TRBD2 (6 bases). The germline gives CDR1 SGHTA, CDR2 FQGNSA. The CDR3 runs 14 residues. Trimming pared 1 base from V and 4 bases from J, leaving 10 bases between. CDR3 loop: CASSLGYGRETQYF. The CDR3 region has the DNA TGTGCCAGCAGCTTAGGGTACGGGAGAGAGACCCAGTACTTC.

V and J are TRBV27 and TRBJ2-1; 7 bases map to TRBD2. The V and J ends lost 5 bases and 0 bases, in that order; junction bases with no gene match: 10. Germline lookup yields CDR1 MNHEY and CDR2 SMNVEV (reference sequence). The CDR3 runs to 17 residues. This CDR3 is CASSPITSASSYNEQFF. In nucleotides, the CDR3 is TGTGCCAGCAGTCCCATCACTAGCGCGAGCTCCTACAATGAGCAGTTCTTC.

This chain links TRBV6-5 with TRBJ2-7; tentatively, D is TRBD2 (5 bases). The ends were cut back, 8 bases at V and 2 bases at J, with 16 bases in the middle. The CDR3 consists of 14 residues. Germline assignment: CDR1 MNHEY and CDR2 SVGAGI. The CDR3 DNA sequence: TGTGCCAGCCGCGGGTGGGAGAGCACCTACGAGCAGTACTTC. This gives the protein CASRGWESTYEQYF.

This clone appeared once. The V and J genes are TRBV27 and TRBJ2-3, with D perhaps TRBD2 (5 bases). Germline V gene sequence: CDR1 MNHEY, CDR2 SMNVEV (reference sequence). V gave up 0 bases and J gave up 3 bases, with 13 bases separating them. This CDR3 comprises 16 residues. The chain's CDR3 is CASSLSIRGGTDTQYF. CDR3 bases: TGTGCCAGCAGTTTATCGATCCGGGGTGGAACAGATACGCAGTATTTT.

V and J are TRBV18 and TRBJ2-5, with D possibly TRBD2 on 5 matching bases. Trimming stripped 3 bases from V and 5 bases from J, with 13 bases between. Germline V gene data show CDR1 as KGHSH and CDR2 as LQKENI. This CDR3 contains 14 residues. CDR3 loop: CASSPSAARETQYF. CDR3 bases: TGTGCCAGCTCACCTAGCGCAGCGAGGGAGACCCAGTACTTC.

The V gene is TRBV6-1, the J gene TRBJ1-2; TRBD1 agrees at 9 bases. With 3 bases clipped from V and 4 bases from J, the junction kept 9 bases outside the gene matches. Germline values: CDR1 MNHNS, CDR2 SASEGT. CDR3 length: 16 residues. The CDR3 loop is CASSDPRTGVIYGYTF. Here the CDR3 DNA reads TGTGCCAGCAGTGATCCTCGGACAGGGGTCATCTATGGCTACACCTTC.

The genes are TRBV7-8 and TRBJ2-7, with 11 bases that match TRBD2. V shed 1 base and J 7 bases; nucleotides not matched to a gene: 3. Per the germline V gene, CDR1 is SGHVS and CDR2 is FQNEAQ. The CDR3 consists of 14 residues. CDR3 amino acids: CASSLGLAGWEQYF. CDR3 in DNA: TGTGCCAGCAGCTTAGGACTAGCGGGATGGGAGCAGTACTTC.

As concerns this clone: The DNA is omitted, as the CDR3 cannot be located on it reliably, and the CDR3 follows TCRdb's listing. J is TRBJ2-7 and V is TRBV9; whether TRBD1, the table's D call, matches the DNA was not checked. Including both end residues, the CDR3 is 12 amino acids long. Germline V lookup: CDR1 SGDLS, CDR2 YYNGEE. The CDR3 sequence: CASSVGQGIVYF.

The V and J genes are TRBV18 and TRBJ2-2; maybe TRBD1 (6 bases). Deletions cut 3 bases from V and 1 base from J, with 9 bases between. Germline V gene lookup returns CDR1 KGHSH and CDR2 LQKENI. CDR3 length: 15 amino acids. CDR3 coding DNA: TGTGCCAGCTCACCTGGCAGGGGGAACACCGGGGAGCTGTTTTTT. This gives the protein CASSPGRGNTGELFF.

This clone was recorded once. DNA of the CDR3: TGTGCCAGCAGCTGGGGAGTAGTGGGGGGCTACGAGCAGTACTTC. Its protein product is CASSWGVVGGYEQYF. This chain links TRBV7-2 with TRBJ2-7, with D tentatively TRBD2 (6 bases). The germline V gene encodes CDR1 SGHTA and CDR2 FQGNSA. The CDR3 spans 15 residues. With 4 bases removed from V and 3 bases from J, the gap between germline ends came to 16 bases. Filled out from reference TRBV7-2 and TRBJ2-7, the complete variable domain reads GAGVSQSPSNKVTEKGKDVELRCDPISGHTALYWYRQSLGQGLEFLIYFQGNSAPDKSGLPSDRFSAERTGGSVSTLTIQRTQQEDSAVYLCASSWGVVGGYEQYFGPGTRLTVT.

The chain combines TRBV6-5 with TRBJ1-3, with D unresolved. This CDR3 is built from 15 residues. V was trimmed by 0 bases and J by 0 bases, leaving 6 bases between them. Germline CDR1 and CDR2: MNHEY and SVGAGI. As DNA, the CDR3 is TGTGCCAGCAGTTACTCGGAGCACTCTGGAAACACCATATATTTT. Translating gives CASSYSEHSGNTIYF.

This clone showed up just once. V and J are TRBV3-1 (or the pseudogene TRBV3-2) and TRBJ1-1; 8 nucleotides line up with TRBD1. The J segment lost 5 bases and the V segment lost 4 bases, leaving 6 bases of the junction unmatched. The CDR3 consists of 14 residues. The germline V gene encodes CDR1 LGHDT and CDR2 YNNKEL (reference sequence). CDR3 sequence: CASSPTTGGTEAFF. As DNA, the CDR3 is TGTGCCAGCAGCCCAACTACAGGGGGAACTGAAGCTTTCTTT.

The CDR3 DNA reads TGTGCCACCAGCAGAGATCGGAGCATGCAGTACTTC. Its protein is CATSRDRSMQYF. The chain joins TRBV15 to TRBJ2-7, with D unresolved. The V and J ends lost 0 bases and 9 bases respectively, with 9 bases between them. This CDR3 has 12 amino acids. The germline CDR1 and CDR2 sequences are LNHNV and YYDKDF (reference sequence).

This sequence joins TRBV19 and TRBJ2-5; 8 bases align to TRBD1. The CDR3 spans 15 residues. The junction had 13 bases not matched to a gene; V was cut back by 6 bases and J by 7 bases. Germline CDR1 and CDR2: LNHDA and SQIVND (reference sequence). The CDR3 reads CASSHLGQGQWTQYF. In nucleotides, the CDR3 is TGTGCCAGTAGCCACCTTGGACAGGGTCAGTGGACCCAGTACTTC.

The rearrangement joins TRBV7-9 to TRBJ1-2; D is perhaps TRBD1 (6 bases). Germline-derived CDR1 and CDR2 are SEHNR and FQNEAQ (reference sequence). The V and J ends lost 0 bases and 6 bases respectively, with 17 bases between them. There are 16 residues in the CDR3. The CDR3 loop reads CASSLAETGRSHGYTF. The DNA for the CDR3 is TGTGCCAGCAGCTTAGCGGAGACAGGCCGATCGCATGGCTACACCTTC.

The chain is built from TRBV19 and TRBJ2-3, with 9 nucleotides matching TRBD2. This CDR3 is 16 amino acids long. V lost 4 bases to trimming and J lost 2 bases; unmatched junction nucleotides: 7. Germline-derived CDR1 and CDR2 are LNHDA and SQIVND (reference sequence). The CDR3 nucleotides read TGTGCCAGTAGTACTCTAGCGGGGTCTTCCACAGATACGCAGTATTTT. Translating it yields CASSTLAGSSTDTQYF.

This chain joins TRBV5-1 and TRBJ1-2; TRBD1 matches 7 bases. The V and J ends lost 5 bases and 6 bases, in that order; junction bases with no gene match: 7. The CDR3 is 13 residues long. Per the germline V gene, CDR1 is SGHRS and CDR2 is YFSETQ. CDR3 in DNA: TGCGCCAGCAGATACGGGACAGAAGATGGCTACACCTTC. Protein sequence: CASRYGTEDGYTF.

The chain employs TRBV27 and TRBJ2-7, with D perhaps TRBD1 (5 bases). This CDR3 region has 11 residues. V shed 8 bases and J shed 3 bases, with 8 bases lying between them. Per the germline V gene, CDR1 is MNHEY and CDR2 is SMNVEV (reference sequence). The CDR3 DNA follows: TGTGCCAGCTCCCAGGGCTACGAGCAGTACTTC. This translates into CASSQGYEQYF.

The chain joins TRBV6-5 to TRBJ2-7; tentative D call: TRBD1 (6 bases). Trimming left V 7 bases short and J 6 bases short, with 16 bases between. Germline CDR1 is MNHEY and CDR2 is SVGAGI. The CDR3 loop spans 13 amino acids. The CDR3 coding sequence is TGTGCCAGCACACCAGGATGGGGGCCCGAGCAGTACTTC. The encoded protein is CASTPGWGPEQYF.

CDR3 region: CASSLGGAGGRPDTQYF. CDR3 bases: TGCGCCAGCAGCTTGGGCGGAGCGGGGGGGCGGCCAGATACGCAGTATTTT. The chain links TRBV5-1 to TRBJ2-3; TRBD2 matches 10 bases. V was clipped by 0 bases and J by 4 bases; unmatched bases: 8. This CDR3 comprises 17 residues. CDR1 and CDR2 from the germline V gene are SGHRS and YFSETQ.

This rearrangement joins TRBV4-2 to TRBJ1-4; a weak D match, TRBD1 (5 bases). This CDR3 is 15 amino acids long. Germline assignment: CDR1 LGHNA and CDR2 YNFKEQ. V was shortened by 4 bases and J by 3 bases, with 12 bases between the two germline ends. The CDR3 region is CASSLTRVPNEKLFF. The CDR3 nucleotides read TGTGCCAGCAGCCTAACCAGGGTACCTAATGAAAAACTGTTTTTT.

The V gene is TRBV16, the J gene TRBJ1-5; D gene uncertain. Trimming stripped 3 bases from V and 6 bases from J, with 15 bases between. Germline values: CDR1 KGHSY, CDR2 FQNENV. The CDR3 length is 15 residues. The CDR3 reads CASSHPALGSQPQHF. DNA of the CDR3: TGTGCCAGCAGCCACCCGGCCCTAGGCTCTCAGCCCCAGCATTTT.